This T cell receptor (beta chain) was sequenced in a study of Ad26.COV2.S vaccination and SARS-CoV-2 variants. This sample's treatment: roughly 19 received Ad26.COV2.S at low or high dose, single or two shots; 5 received placebo; per-sample allocation not given. Specimens were obtained on day 63 following the first vaccine or placebo injection. A note on this clone: Its matching antigen is unknown.

The protocol was immunoSEQ multiplex PCR, while the TCRdb copy is restricted to in-frame clones and leaves out a portion. The sample has some 640,000 clones; roughly 90% are singletons. Study-wide results and caveats: TCR breadth and depth estimates may have understated total T cell responses.

This CDR3 has 14 amino acids. Germline CDR1 SGHNT, CDR2 YYREEE (reference sequence). Trimming stripped 4 bases from V and 6 bases from J, with 14 bases between. This chain joins TRBV5-4 and TRBJ2-1, with D tentatively TRBD2 (6 bases). Sequenced here: peripheral blood, sampled in a trial of Ad26.COV2.S vaccine versus placebo. The sequence came from a person aged 18 to 65 who received the Ad26.COV2.S COVID-19 vaccine or a placebo. The CDR3 nucleotides read TGTGCCAGCAGCCCTGAACTAGCCTCCAATGAGCAGTTCTTC. Protein product: CASSPELASNEQFF.